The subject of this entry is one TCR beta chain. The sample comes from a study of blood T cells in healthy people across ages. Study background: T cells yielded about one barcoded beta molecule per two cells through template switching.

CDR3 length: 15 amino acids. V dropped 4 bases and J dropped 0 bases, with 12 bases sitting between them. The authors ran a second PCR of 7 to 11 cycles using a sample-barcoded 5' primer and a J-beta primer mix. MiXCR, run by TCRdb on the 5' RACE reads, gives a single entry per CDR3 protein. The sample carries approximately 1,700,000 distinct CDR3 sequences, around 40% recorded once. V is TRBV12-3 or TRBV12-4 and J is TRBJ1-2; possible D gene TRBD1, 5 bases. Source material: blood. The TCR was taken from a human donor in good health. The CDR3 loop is CASSSTGPANYGYTF. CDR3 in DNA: TGTGCCAGCAGTTCAACAGGTCCAGCTAACTATGGCTACACCTTC.